These T cell receptor beta chains were read from a single sample in a study of T cell responses to AZD1222 COVID-19 vaccine. TCRdb keeps only in-frame clones here, not all; method: immunoSEQ multiplex PCR. The table records fewer than 100,000 clones, about 81% of them present only once. This specimen was peripheral blood, taken 28 days after the second AZD1222 dose. The receptors derive from an adult who received the AZD1222 COVID-19 vaccine. CDR3s include the opening cysteine and the closing phenylalanine or tryptophan. D genes are given only for firm matches. Clone size is stated in some rows and not others, as once, few, many or a class when expanded.

j_call	v_call	clone_size	d_call	cdr3_aa	cdr3_nt
TRBJ1-5	TRBV27	NA	TRBD1	CASSYNRGGQPQHF	TGTGCCAGCAGTTATAACAGGGGTGGACAGCCCCAGCATTTT
TRBJ1-1	TRBV29-1	NA	TRBD1	CSVAGDRVTAFF	TGCAGCGTTGCTGGGGACAGGGTAACGGCTTTCTTT
TRBJ1-2	TRBV9	NA	TRBD1	CASSAVPGTGDYYGYTF	TGTGCCAGCAGCGCAGTCCCAGGGACAGGGGATTACTATGGCTACACCTTC
TRBJ1-3	TRBV9	NA	NA	CASSVSRGGSGNTIYF	TGTGCCAGCAGCGTATCGAGGGGGGGCTCTGGAAACACCATATATTTT
TRBJ2-3	TRBV3-1/TRBV3-2	NA	TRBD2	CASSRQLAGGPDTQYF	TGTGCCAGCAGCCGACAACTAGCGGGGGGCCCAGATACGCAGTATTTT
TRBJ1-6	TRBV3-1/TRBV3-2	NA	NA	CASSRRGYNSPLHF	TGTGCCAGCAGCCGACGGGGGTATAATTCACCCCTCCACTTT
TRBJ2-5	TRBV7-8	once	TRBD1	CASSPLTGGKTQYF	TGTGCCAGCAGCCCCTTGACAGGGGGGAAGACCCAGTACTTC
TRBJ1-4	TRBV11-2	NA	NA	CASSLGTATNEKLFF	TGTGCCAGCAGCTTAGGGACAGCAACTAATGAAAAACTGTTTTTT
TRBJ1-1	TRBV5-1	few	NA	CASSAGTNTEAFF	TGCGCCAGCAGCGCTGGGACGAACACTGAAGCTTTCTTT
TRBJ2-5	TRBV4-1	NA	TRBD2	CASSLGREGRWETQYF	TGCGCCAGCAGCCTTGGGCGGGAGGGCCGTTGGGAGACCCAGTACTTC
TRBJ2-1	TRBV5-4	NA	TRBD2	CASSLTSGTSSYNEQFF	TGTGCCAGCAGTTTGACTAGCGGAACGAGCTCCTACAATGAGCAGTTCTTC
TRBJ2-3	TRBV13	once	NA	CASTSISGVRDTQYF	TGTGCCAGCACCAGTATTTCGGGGGTTAGGGATACGCAGTATTTT
TRBJ2-7	TRBV13	once	NA	CASRPHGGPYEQYF	TGTGCCAGCAGACCCCACGGGGGTCCTTACGAGCAGTACTTC
TRBJ1-2	TRBV5-8	NA	TRBD1	CASSPDRGYGYTF	TGTGCCAGCAGCCCTGACAGGGGGTATGGCTACACCTTC
TRBJ1-1	TRBV6-5	NA	NA	CASSPNTEAFF	TGTGCCAGCAGCCCGAACACTGAAGCTTTCTTT
TRBJ1-2	TRBV6-2/TRBV6-3	few	NA	CASSVAGYGYTF	TGTGCCAGCAGTGTGGCTGGCTATGGCTACACCTTC
TRBJ1-6	TRBV30	NA	NA	CAWSARRALLTSPLHF	TGTGCCTGGAGTGCGAGAAGAGCCCTCCTTACTTCACCCCTCCACTTT
TRBJ2-1	TRBV3-1/TRBV3-2	NA	TRBD2	CASSQSPSGSNEQFF	TGTGCCAGCAGCCAATCCCCTAGCGGAAGCAATGAGCAGTTCTTC
TRBJ1-4	TRBV3-1/TRBV3-2	NA	NA	CASSQDVGGRVF	TGTGCCAGCAGCCAAGATGTAGGGGGTAGGGTTTTT
TRBJ1-2	TRBV7-2	NA	NA	CASSWTDRNYGYTF	TGTGCCAGCAGCTGGACCGACAGGAACTATGGCTACACCTTC
TRBJ1-3	TRBV5-1	NA	TRBD1	CASSSSGQGGNTIYF	TGCGCCAGCAGCTCGTCAGGACAGGGAGGAAACACCATATATTTT
TRBJ1-5	TRBV21-1	few	NA	CASSNQGDTSNQPQHF	TGTGCCAGCAGCAATCAAGGGGACACCTCCAATCAGCCCCAGCATTTT
TRBJ2-1	TRBV15	NA	NA	CAIERGTRGEQFF	TGTGCCATAGAGCGGGGCACCAGGGGTGAGCAGTTCTTC
TRBJ1-1	TRBV2	NA	NA	CASSEGTVNTEAFF	TGTGCCAGCAGTGAAGGGACAGTGAACACTGAAGCTTTCTTT
TRBJ2-7	TRBV15	few	TRBD1	CATSTGQGGLNEQYF	TGTGCCACCAGCACAGGACAGGGTGGGTTGAACGAGCAGTACTTC
TRBJ1-1	TRBV18	NA	NA	CASSQQTETEAFF	TGTGCCAGCTCACAACAGACAGAAACTGAAGCTTTCTTT
TRBJ1-2	TRBV3-1/TRBV3-2	NA	TRBD1	CASSYRQGVKLNYGYTF	TGTGCCAGCAGCTACCGACAGGGGGTCAAACTTAACTATGGCTACACCTTC
TRBJ1-5	TRBV19	NA	NA	CASSIQGSRNQPQHF	TGTGCCAGTAGTATTCAGGGGTCCCGGAATCAGCCCCAGCATTTT
TRBJ2-3	TRBV4-3	NA	TRBD2	CASSQEPGGPSSTDTQYF	TGCGCCAGCAGCCAAGAACCGGGAGGGCCTTCCTCCACAGATACGCAGTATTTT
TRBJ2-5	TRBV5-1	NA	NA	CASSSDRSLPYF	TGCGCCAGCAGCTCTGACCGCTCCCTCCCGTACTTC
TRBJ2-3	TRBV9	NA	TRBD2	CASSIRTSGSTDTQYF	TGTGCCAGCAGCATAAGGACTAGCGGTTCCACAGATACGCAGTATTTT
TRBJ2-5	TRBV11-2	NA	NA	CASSLGRGIGETQYF	TGTGCCAGCAGCTTAGGGCGGGGAATAGGGGAGACCCAGTACTTC
TRBJ1-5	TRBV5-4	NA	TRBD1	CASSSGTGAHQPQHF	TGTGCCAGCAGCAGCGGGACAGGGGCCCATCAGCCCCAGCATTTT
TRBJ2-4	TRBV7-3	once	NA	CASSLSHRSGKNIQYF	TGTGCCAGCAGCTTAAGTCATAGGTCAGGCAAAAACATTCAGTACTTC
TRBJ1-5	TRBV2	NA	NA	CASSDTNRQPQHF	TGTGCCAGCAGTGACACAAATCGTCAGCCCCAGCATTTT
TRBJ2-1	TRBV5-1	NA	NA	CASSLPSNEQFF	TGCGCCAGCAGCTTGCCTAGCAATGAGCAGTTCTTC
TRBJ2-7	TRBV6-6	NA	NA	CASSPRGNYEQYF	TGTGCCAGCAGTCCTCGGGGGAACTACGAGCAGTACTTC
TRBJ2-5	TRBV7-7	NA	TRBD2	CASSPDTSGRSETQYF	TGTGCCAGCAGCCCCGATACTAGCGGGAGATCTGAGACCCAGTACTTC
TRBJ1-1	TRBV6-6	NA	NA	CASSLWPEAFF	TGTGCCAGCAGCCTGTGGCCTGAAGCTTTCTTT
TRBJ2-2	TRBV9	NA	TRBD2	CASSSRTSGRADSTGELFF	TGTGCCAGCAGCTCTCGGACTAGCGGGAGGGCCGATAGCACCGGGGAGCTGTTTTTT
TRBJ2-7	TRBV28	few	TRBD2	CASRAGLAGNVQYF	TGTGCCAGCAGGGCGGGACTAGCGGGCAACGTGCAGTACTTC
TRBJ1-2	TRBV12-3/TRBV12-4	NA	NA	CASSLGNGYTF	TGTGCCAGCAGTTTGGGGAATGGCTACACCTTC
TRBJ1-2	TRBV15	NA	NA	CATSREEGLGYTF	TGTGCCACCAGCAGAGAGGAGGGGCTGGGCTACACCTTC
TRBJ1-1	TRBV28	once	NA	CASSLLQDGNTEAFF	TGTGCCAGCAGTTTACTTCAGGACGGGAACACTGAAGCTTTCTTT
TRBJ2-7	TRBV6-6	NA	NA	CASSFIATASEQYF	TGTGCCAGCAGTTTCATAGCGACCGCTAGCGAGCAGTACTTC
TRBJ1-6	TRBV5-5	NA	NA	CASSRVGGLDNSPLHF	TGTGCCAGCAGCCGGGTCGGGGGACTAGATAATTCACCCCTCCACTTT
TRBJ1-4	TRBV18	few	NA	CASSPPTVNEKLFF	TGTGCCAGCTCACCACCAACAGTTAATGAAAAACTGTTTTTT
TRBJ1-1	TRBV5-1	few	TRBD1	CASSLMGQSMNTEAFF	TGCGCCAGCAGCTTGATGGGACAGAGTATGAACACTGAAGCTTTCTTT
TRBJ1-2	TRBV3-1/TRBV3-2	NA	NA	CASSQGSRAPYGYTF	TGTGCCAGCAGCCAAGGGTCGAGGGCCCCCTATGGCTACACCTTC
TRBJ1-2	TRBV6-5	NA	NA	CASRLSPRSYGYTF	TGTGCCAGCAGGTTAAGCCCCCGAAGCTATGGCTACACCTTC
TRBJ2-1	TRBV7-2	NA	TRBD2	CASSLRLAGDNEQFF	TGTGCCAGCAGCTTAAGGTTAGCGGGAGACAATGAGCAGTTCTTC
TRBJ1-5	TRBV18	NA	TRBD1	CASSHRGEKPQHF	TGTGCCAGCTCACACAGGGGGGAGAAGCCCCAGCATTTT
TRBJ2-1	TRBV6-4	NA	NA	CASSDRGGLRKFF	TGTGCCAGCAGTGATAGGGGAGGTTTGCGAAAGTTCTTC
TRBJ2-7	TRBV6-2/TRBV6-3	NA	TRBD1	CASSHNRDSTYEQYF	TGTGCCAGCAGTCATAACCGGGACAGCACCTACGAGCAGTACTTC
TRBJ2-1	TRBV9	NA	NA	CASSVAGTYNEQFF	TGTGCCAGCAGCGTAGCGGGGACTTACAATGAGCAGTTCTTC
TRBJ1-4	TRBV9	NA	NA	CASSVECVNEKLFF	TGTGCCAGCAGCGTAGAATGCGTTAATGAAAAACTGTTTTTT
TRBJ1-2	TRBV10-3	once	NA	CAISESTENYGYTF	TGTGCCATCAGTGAGTCGACAGAAAACTATGGCTACACCTTC
TRBJ1-4	TRBV2	NA	NA	CASTVTIATNEKLFF	TGTGCCAGCACCGTCACGATTGCAACTAATGAAAAACTGTTTTTT
TRBJ2-5	TRBV12-5	NA	TRBD2	CASGLGYTSGRLIQETQYF	TGTGCTAGTGGTTTGGGTTACACTAGCGGGAGATTGATCCAAGAGACCCAGTACTTC
TRBJ1-4	TRBV18	NA	TRBD1	CASSEGQGNEKLFF	TGTGCCAGCTCCGAAGGACAGGGAAATGAAAAACTGTTTTTT